This T cell receptor (beta chain) was sequenced in a study of vaccination and CD4 T cells after COVID-19. For the study at large: Ranging from 14 to 241, the interval between dose two and post-vaccine sampling had a median of about ten weeks. Spike peptides, overlapping and drawn from SARS-CoV-2, HCoV-NL63, HCoV-OC43 and HCoV-229E, were used to stimulate cells.

This clonotype showed up just a few times. What it binds is not known. The treatment is: approximately 9-day PBMC culture with coronavirus spike peptide pools or control peptides (ViraFEST assay). With the Oncomine TCR Beta short-read assay, DNA from cultured CD4+ T cells was sequenced. TCRdb itself ran the PCR reads through MiXCR, one entry per CDR3 protein. The table records 27,000 or so distinct CDR3 sequences, roughly 50% of them present only once. The CDR3 spans 11 residues. Germline assignment: CDR1 DFQATT and CDR2 SNEGSKA (reference sequence). Overall study findings and caveats: Convalescent patients had 304 of 307 vaccine-specific clones showing spike mono-reactivity.

The receptor was isolated from a human donor who had recovered from COVID-19. The chain has TRBV20-1 and TRBJ1-2, with TRBD1 matching over 8 bases. Sequences were obtained from CD4+ T cells from blood, cultured in vitro. As DNA, the CDR3 is TGCAACATTGACAGGGGAAATGGCTACACCTTC. It is translated as CNIDRGNGYTF.